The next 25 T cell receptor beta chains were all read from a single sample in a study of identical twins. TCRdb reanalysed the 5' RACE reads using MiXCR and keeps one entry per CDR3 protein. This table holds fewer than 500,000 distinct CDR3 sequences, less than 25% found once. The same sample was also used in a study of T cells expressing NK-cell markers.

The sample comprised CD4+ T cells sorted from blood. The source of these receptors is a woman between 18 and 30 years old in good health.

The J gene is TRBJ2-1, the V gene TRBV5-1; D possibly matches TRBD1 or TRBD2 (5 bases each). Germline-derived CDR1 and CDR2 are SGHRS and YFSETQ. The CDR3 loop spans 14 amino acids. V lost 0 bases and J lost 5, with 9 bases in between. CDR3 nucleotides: TGCGCCAGCAGCTTGGGGGGGAACGACAATGAGCAGTTCTTC. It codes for CASSLGGNDNEQFF.

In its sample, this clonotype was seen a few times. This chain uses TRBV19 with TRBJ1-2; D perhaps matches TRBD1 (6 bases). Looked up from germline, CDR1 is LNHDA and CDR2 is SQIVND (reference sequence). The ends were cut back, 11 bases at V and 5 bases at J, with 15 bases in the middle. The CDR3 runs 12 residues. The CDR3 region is CASSDRIYGYTF. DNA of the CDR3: TGTGCCTCCTCCGACAGGATTTATGGCTACACCTTC.

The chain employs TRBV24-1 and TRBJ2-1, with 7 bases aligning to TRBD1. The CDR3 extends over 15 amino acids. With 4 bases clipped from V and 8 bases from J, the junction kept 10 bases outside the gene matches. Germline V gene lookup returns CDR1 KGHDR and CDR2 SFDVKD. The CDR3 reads CATSDTGRGLDEQFF. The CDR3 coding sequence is TGTGCCACCAGTGACACGGGCAGGGGGTTGGATGAGCAGTTCTTC.

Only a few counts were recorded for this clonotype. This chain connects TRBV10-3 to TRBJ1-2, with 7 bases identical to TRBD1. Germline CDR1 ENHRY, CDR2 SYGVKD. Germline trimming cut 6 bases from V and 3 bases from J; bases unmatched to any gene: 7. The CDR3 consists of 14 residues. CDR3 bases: TGTGCCATCAGATGGGACAGCCAAGACTATGGCTACACCTTC. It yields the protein CAIRWDSQDYGYTF.

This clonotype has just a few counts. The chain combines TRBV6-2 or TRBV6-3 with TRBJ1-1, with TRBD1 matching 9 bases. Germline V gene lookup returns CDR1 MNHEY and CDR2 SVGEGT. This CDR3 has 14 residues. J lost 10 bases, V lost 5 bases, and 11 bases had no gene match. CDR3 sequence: CASSRPGQGIRAFF. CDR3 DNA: TGTGCCAGCAGTCGACCGGGACAGGGCATACGAGCTTTCTTT.

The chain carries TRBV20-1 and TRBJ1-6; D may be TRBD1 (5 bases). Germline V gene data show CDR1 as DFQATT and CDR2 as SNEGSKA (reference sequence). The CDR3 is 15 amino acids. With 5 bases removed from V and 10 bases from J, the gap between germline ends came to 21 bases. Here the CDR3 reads CSALGGRGLGSPLHF. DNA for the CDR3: TGCAGTGCTCTCGGAGGGAGGGGATTAGGATCACCCCTCCACTTT.

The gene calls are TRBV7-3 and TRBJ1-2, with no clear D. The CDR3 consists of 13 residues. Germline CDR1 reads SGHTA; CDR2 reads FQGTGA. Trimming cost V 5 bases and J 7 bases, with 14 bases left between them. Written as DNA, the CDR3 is TGTGCCAGCAGCCCCGGAACCGCGGGTGGCTACACCTTC. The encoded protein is CASSPGTAGGYTF.

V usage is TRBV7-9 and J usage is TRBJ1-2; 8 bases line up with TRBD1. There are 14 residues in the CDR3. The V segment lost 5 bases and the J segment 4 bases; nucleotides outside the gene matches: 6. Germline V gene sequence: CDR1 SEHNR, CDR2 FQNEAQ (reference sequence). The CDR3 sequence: CASSVGTGSYGYTF. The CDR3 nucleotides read TGTGCCAGCAGCGTGGGGACAGGCTCCTATGGCTACACCTTC.

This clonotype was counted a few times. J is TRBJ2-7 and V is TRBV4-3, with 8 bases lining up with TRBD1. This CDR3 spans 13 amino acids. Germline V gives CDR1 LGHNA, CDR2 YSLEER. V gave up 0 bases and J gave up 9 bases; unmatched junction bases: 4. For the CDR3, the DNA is TGCGCCAGCAGCCAAGAATACAGGGGGAGGCAGTACTTC. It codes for CASSQEYRGRQYF.

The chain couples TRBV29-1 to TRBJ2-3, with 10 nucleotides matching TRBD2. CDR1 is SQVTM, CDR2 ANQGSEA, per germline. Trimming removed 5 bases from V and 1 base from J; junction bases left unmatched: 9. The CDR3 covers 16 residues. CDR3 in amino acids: CSVHRTSGSRTDTQYF. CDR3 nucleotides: TGCAGCGTTCATCGGACTAGCGGATCACGCACAGATACGCAGTATTTT.

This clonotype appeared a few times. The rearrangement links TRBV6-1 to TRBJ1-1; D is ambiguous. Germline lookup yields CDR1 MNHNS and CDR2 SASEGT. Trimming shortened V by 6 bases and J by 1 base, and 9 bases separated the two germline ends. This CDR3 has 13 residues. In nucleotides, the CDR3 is TGTGCCAGCAGACGCGGACGGAACACTGAAGCTTTCTTT. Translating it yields CASRRGRNTEAFF.

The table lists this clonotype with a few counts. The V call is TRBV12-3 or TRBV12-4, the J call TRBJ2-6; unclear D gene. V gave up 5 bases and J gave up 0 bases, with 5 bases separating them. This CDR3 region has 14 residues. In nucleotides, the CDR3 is TGTGCCAGCAGTCGTATCTCTGGGGCCAACGTCCTGACTTTC. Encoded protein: CASSRISGANVLTF.

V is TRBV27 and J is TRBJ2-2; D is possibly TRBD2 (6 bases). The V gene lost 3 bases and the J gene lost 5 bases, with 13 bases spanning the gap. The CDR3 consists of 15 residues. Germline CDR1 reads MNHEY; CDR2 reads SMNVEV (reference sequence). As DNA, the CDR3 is TGTGCCAGCAGTTTTTGGGGGGAAGGGACCGGGGAGCTGTTTTTT. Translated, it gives CASSFWGEGTGELFF.

The CDR3 DNA follows: TGTGCCAGCAGCCTTCTGGGGGCGCTCACAGATACGCAGTATTTT. It translates to CASSLLGALTDTQYF. The rearrangement links TRBV6-1 to TRBJ2-3; D perhaps matches TRBD1 (6 bases). This CDR3 is 15 amino acids long. Deletions cut 6 bases from V and 2 bases from J, with 15 bases between. CDR1 MNHNS and CDR2 SASEGT come from the germline V gene.

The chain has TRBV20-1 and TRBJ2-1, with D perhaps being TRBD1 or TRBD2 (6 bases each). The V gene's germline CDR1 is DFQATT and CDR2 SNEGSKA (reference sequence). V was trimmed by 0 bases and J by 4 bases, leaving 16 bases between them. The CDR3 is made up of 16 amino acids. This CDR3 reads CSARDSKQGGYNEQFF. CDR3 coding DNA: TGCAGTGCTAGAGATTCGAAACAGGGAGGATACAATGAGCAGTTCTTC.

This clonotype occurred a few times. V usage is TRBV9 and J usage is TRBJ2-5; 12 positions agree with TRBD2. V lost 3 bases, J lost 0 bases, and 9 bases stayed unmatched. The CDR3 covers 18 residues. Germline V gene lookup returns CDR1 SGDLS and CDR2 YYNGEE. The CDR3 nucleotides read TGTGCCAGCAGCGCTAGCCCTGGACTAGCGGGGTACCAAGAGACCCAGTACTTC. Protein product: CASSASPGLAGYQETQYF.

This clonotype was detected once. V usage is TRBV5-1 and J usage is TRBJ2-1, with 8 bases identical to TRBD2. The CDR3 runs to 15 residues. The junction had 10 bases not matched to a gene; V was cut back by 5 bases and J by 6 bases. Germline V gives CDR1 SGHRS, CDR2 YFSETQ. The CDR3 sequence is CASREGAGAGNEQFF. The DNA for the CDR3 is TGCGCCAGCAGAGAGGGAGCGGGGGCTGGCAATGAGCAGTTCTTC. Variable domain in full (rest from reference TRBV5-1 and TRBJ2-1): KAGVTQTPRYLIKTRGQQVTLSCSPISGHRSVSWYQQTPGQGLQFLFEYFSETQRNKGNFPGRFSGRQFSNSRSEMNVSTLELGDSALYLCASREGAGAGNEQFFGPGTRLTVL.

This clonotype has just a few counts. CDR3 nucleotides: TGTGCCAGCAGCCCCCAGGGTGTAGACACTGAAGCTTTCTTT. Its translation: CASSPQGVDTEAFF. The chain recombines TRBV7-2 with TRBJ1-1, with D tentatively TRBD1 (5 bases). The CDR3 totals 14 residues. Germline CDR1 reads SGHTA; CDR2 reads FQGNSA. The V end was cut by 5 bases, the J end by 3 bases, with 13 bases between. The full variable domain, completed using reference TRBV7-2 and TRBJ1-1, is GAGVSQSPSNKVTEKGKDVELRCDPISGHTALYWYRQSLGQGLEFLIYFQGNSAPDKSGLPSDRFSAERTGGSVSTLTIQRTQQEDSAVYLCASSPQGVDTEAFFGQGTRLTVV.

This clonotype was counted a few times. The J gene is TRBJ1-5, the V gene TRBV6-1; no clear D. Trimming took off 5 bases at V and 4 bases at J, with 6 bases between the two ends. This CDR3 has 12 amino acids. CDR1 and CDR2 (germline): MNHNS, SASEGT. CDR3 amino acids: CASSIGNQPQHF. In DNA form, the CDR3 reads TGTGCCAGCAGTATTGGGAATCAGCCCCAGCATTTT.

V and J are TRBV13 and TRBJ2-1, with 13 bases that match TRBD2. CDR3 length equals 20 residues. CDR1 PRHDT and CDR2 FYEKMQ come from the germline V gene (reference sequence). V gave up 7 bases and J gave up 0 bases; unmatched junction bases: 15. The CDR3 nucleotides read TGTGCCAGCACCCAGAGGGGACTAGCGGGACGGGGGGGCTCCTACAATGAGCAGTTCTTC. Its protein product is CASTQRGLAGRGGSYNEQFF.

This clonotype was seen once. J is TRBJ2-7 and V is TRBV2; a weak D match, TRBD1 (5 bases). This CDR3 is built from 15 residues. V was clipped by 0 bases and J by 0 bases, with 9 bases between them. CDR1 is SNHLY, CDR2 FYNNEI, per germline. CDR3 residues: CASSEAGAASYEQYF. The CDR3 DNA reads TGTGCCAGCAGTGAAGCTGGGGCAGCCTCCTACGAGCAGTACTTC.

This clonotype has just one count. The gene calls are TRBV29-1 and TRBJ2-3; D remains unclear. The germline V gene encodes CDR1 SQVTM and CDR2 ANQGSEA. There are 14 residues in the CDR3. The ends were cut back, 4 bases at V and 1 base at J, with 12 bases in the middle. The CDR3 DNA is TGCAGCGTTGGGTTTCTTCGCGGCACAGATACGCAGTATTTT. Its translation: CSVGFLRGTDTQYF.

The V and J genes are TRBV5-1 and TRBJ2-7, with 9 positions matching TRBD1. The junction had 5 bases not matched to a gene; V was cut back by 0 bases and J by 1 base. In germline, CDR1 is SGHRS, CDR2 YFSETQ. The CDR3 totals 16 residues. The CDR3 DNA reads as TGCGCCAGCAGCTTGGCGGACAGGGGCGGTTCCTACGAGCAGTACTTC. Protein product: CASSLADRGGSYEQYF.

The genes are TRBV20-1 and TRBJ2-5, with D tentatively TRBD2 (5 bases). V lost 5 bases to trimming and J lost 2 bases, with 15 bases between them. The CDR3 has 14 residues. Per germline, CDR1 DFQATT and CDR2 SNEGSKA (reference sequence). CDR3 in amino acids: CSAPRLPTQETQYF. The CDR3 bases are TGCAGTGCTCCCCGACTACCCACTCAAGAGACCCAGTACTTC.

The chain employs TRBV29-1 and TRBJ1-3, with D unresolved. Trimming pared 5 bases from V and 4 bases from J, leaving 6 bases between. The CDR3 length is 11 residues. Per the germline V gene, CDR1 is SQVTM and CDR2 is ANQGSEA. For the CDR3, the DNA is TGCAGCGTTAATCTGGGAAACACCATATATTTT. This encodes CSVNLGNTIYF.